The sequence of this T cell receptor beta chain was determined in a study of blood T cell repertoires in COVID-19 (dated by TCRdb to the early 2020s). Concerning the study at large: Samples covering the acute and convalescent phases of COVID-19 were provided by collaborators in the United States, Italy and Spain. The material from the prospective study consisted of cDNA or gDNA derived from T cells, B-cell-depleted T cells, or PBMCs. Subjects who had been exposed to COVID-19, were actively infected with it, or had recovered from it provided the deeply sampled blood TCRbeta repertoires that made up the dataset. The repertoires were released in a freely available public database intended as a resource for research on the immune response to SARS-CoV-2. Samples were obtained from the ongoing ImmuneRACE study (first 160 participants) and from some 1,200 subjects provided by 6 global collaborators. Nearly every sample came with metadata listing a de-identified subject ID, COVID-19 status, age in years and sex. Where HLA class I and class II types were available, the types were taken from metadata supplied by the sample provider, not from assay-based typing.

Collaborating institutions collected whole blood in K2EDTA tubes following their own protocols. For TCRbeta analysis, collaborators shipped samples as frozen whole blood, isolated PBMCs, or DNA extracted from either of those sample types. The paper's findings and limits, for the study overall: The amount of clinical and demographic metadata varied by source and participant and was provided uncurated.

Including cysteine and phenylalanine, the CDR3 has 12 amino acids. The retained sequence is limited to the CDR3, 36 bases, with the frame set at the first base. V is shortened by 0 bases, J by 12 bases, and the region joining them spans 9 bases. Looking up the germline V gene yields CDR1 MNHNS and CDR2 SASEGT. TCRbeta CDR3 regions were amplified from genomic DNA using the immunoSEQ Assay, a bias-controlled multiplex PCR. The published analysis was carried out like this. The number of nucleated cells in each sample was estimated from the amplification of reference gene primers within the assay. To quantify the absolute abundance of each unique TCRbeta CDR3 rearrangement, sequence reads were collapsed and filtered. For each sample, productive Simpson clonality was calculated by taking the square root of Simpson's diversity index across productive rearrangements. TCRdb took over this immuneACCESS table, retaining in-frame rearrangements with V and J assigned. Such tables are incomplete; in checked studies, under half of the missing clones stem from an unresolved V gene, and the remainder is unexplained. V and J calls and clone size are given by that table; D and trimming were obtained from the DNA. The sample table shows roughly 80,000 clones, and roughly 82% are seen once. Just over 20% of the sample rests with the top ten.

Note on this clone: Its cognate antigen has yet to be identified. The sample holds no much larger clone one base away, and base qualities are not on file.

The chain was built from TRBV6-1 and TRBJ2-1; 6 matching bases give a weak D call of TRBD1. The sequence came from a human donor in a cohort sampled during active COVID-19. The sample comprised peripheral blood. The CDR3 in this case is CASSEAAGVQFF. The DNA reads as follows: TGTGCCAGCAGTGAAGCCGCAGGGGTGCAGTTCTTC.